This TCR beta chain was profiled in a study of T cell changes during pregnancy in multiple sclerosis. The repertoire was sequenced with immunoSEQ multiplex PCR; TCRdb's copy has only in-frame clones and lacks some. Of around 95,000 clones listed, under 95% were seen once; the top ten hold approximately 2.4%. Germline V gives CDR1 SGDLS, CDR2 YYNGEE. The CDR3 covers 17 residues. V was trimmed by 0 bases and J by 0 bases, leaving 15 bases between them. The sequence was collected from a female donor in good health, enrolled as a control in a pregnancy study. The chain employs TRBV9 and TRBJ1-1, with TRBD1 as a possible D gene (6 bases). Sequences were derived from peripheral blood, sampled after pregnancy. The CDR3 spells CASSVGKGGLMNTEAFF. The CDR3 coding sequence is TGTGCCAGCAGCGTAGGGAAGGGGGGACTAATGAACACTGAAGCTTTCTTT.